The sequence of this T cell receptor beta chain was determined in a study of identical twins. This clonotype was counted only a few times. Template switching added a universal primer site, and cDNA bore unique molecular identifiers. TCRdb processed the 5' RACE reads anew with MiXCR; each CDR3 protein has one entry. The table includes about 720,000 distinct CDR3 sequences, about 20% detected once. Germline trimming cut 1 base from V and 0 bases from J; bases unmatched to any gene: 2. The CDR3 covers 17 residues. CDR1 is SGHVS and CDR2 is FNYEAQ in the germline V gene. In addition, the sample was reused for a study of T cells expressing NK-cell markers. As that report states: Sorted CD3+CD56-NKG2C+, CD3+CD56+NKG2C+ and CD3+CD56+NKG2C- T cells supplied the TCR beta repertoires. Just one sequenced donor of eight was HCMV-seronegative, while seven were seropositive. In more than 5 donors, dominant CD3+CD56+NKG2C+ clonotypes ranked among the top 10 CD8+ clonotypes.

The chain has TRBV7-6 and TRBJ2-3; TRBD2 matches 12 bases. The receptor comes from a woman aged 18 to 35 in good health. Source material: PBMCs. DNA for the CDR3: TGTGCCAGCAGCTTAGGGACTAGCGGGATGAGCACAGATACGCAGTATTTT. The encoded protein is CASSLGTSGMSTDTQYF.